This TCR beta chain is drawn from a study of T-cell reconstitution after alpha-beta-depleted transplantation in children. This clonotype was seen at least ten times. CDR3 length: 12 amino acids. The germline gives CDR1 SGHRS, CDR2 YFSETQ. The V end lost 4 bases, the J end lost 1 base, and 5 bases lay between the germline ends. The TCRbeta library incorporated unique molecular identifiers. TCRdb reprocessed the PCR reads via MiXCR and lists one record per CDR3 protein. Here the sample spans 490,000 or so distinct CDR3 sequences, under 15% being singletons. The rearrangement uses TRBV5-1 and TRBJ2-5, with D uncertain. The material was PBMCs from the stem cell graft donor, obtained from the stem cell graft. The TCR was taken from a human donor who donated a stem cell graft to a child with combined immunodeficiency. The CDR3 DNA reads as TGCGCCAGCAGCGACTTCCAAGAGACCCAGTACTTC. This sequence encodes CASSDFQETQYF.